One T cell receptor (beta chain) is described in this entry. The CDR3 has 15 amino acids. Germline lookup yields CDR1 SGDLS and CDR2 YYNGEE. Trimming removed 4 bases from V and 5 bases from J; junction bases left unmatched: 8. The record originates from a study of blood T cell repertoires in COVID-19. Clones were sequenced by immunoSEQ multiplex PCR, and TCRdb holds only the in-frame ones, with some missing. In the table there are approximately 90,000 clones, around 75% of which are singletons. This receptor was obtained from a man aged 65 to 85 with COVID-19, enrolled during active disease. The chain uses TRBV9 and TRBJ1-4; 7 bases are a match to TRBD1. The sequenced sample was peripheral blood. CDR3 amino acids: CASSPQTGYNEKLFF. CDR3 DNA sequence: TGTGCCAGCAGCCCCCAGACAGGGTACAATGAAAAACTGTTTTTT.